This TCR beta chain was captured by sequencing in a study of persistence of HIV-infected CD4 T cells. Study-level information: Isolated cells were CMV- and HIV-1 Gag-responding CD4+ T cells. Up to roughly 200 mL blood was drawn at multiple time points; a couple of donors had single-time leukapheresis. Study observations and caveats: CMV- and Gag-responding cells had lower TCRbeta richness than CD3/CD28-responding cells. Antigen-responding cells were enriched for degenerate expanded CDR3beta sequences.

Overlapping HIV-1 Gag 15-mer peptides at approximately 1 ug per peptide per mL were used. CD40L-negative CD69-negative CD45RO-high memory CD4+ T cells were sorted as populations depleted of antigen-responding cells. This was the immunoSEQ version 4 assay in survey mode. Clones were read by immunoSEQ multiplex PCR, and TCRdb kept only the in-frame ones, dropping some. This table has 64,000 or so clones, over 60% appearing once. This clone was observed once. Its antigen is not known. Germline loops: CDR1 SGHNT, CDR2 YENEEA. Trimming pared 5 bases from V and 6 bases from J, leaving 12 bases between. This CDR3 region has 13 residues.

The chain is built from TRBV11-3 and TRBJ2-3; D gene uncertain. The sequence came from an adult man with HIV who was CMV-seropositive. Specimen: CD4+ T cells sorted from PBMCs after 18-hour stimulation, collected from a patient who received antiretroviral therapy. The chain's CDR3 is CASSQGRTDTQYF. Written as DNA, the CDR3 is TGTGCCAGCAGCCAAGGTAGAACGGATACGCAGTATTTT.